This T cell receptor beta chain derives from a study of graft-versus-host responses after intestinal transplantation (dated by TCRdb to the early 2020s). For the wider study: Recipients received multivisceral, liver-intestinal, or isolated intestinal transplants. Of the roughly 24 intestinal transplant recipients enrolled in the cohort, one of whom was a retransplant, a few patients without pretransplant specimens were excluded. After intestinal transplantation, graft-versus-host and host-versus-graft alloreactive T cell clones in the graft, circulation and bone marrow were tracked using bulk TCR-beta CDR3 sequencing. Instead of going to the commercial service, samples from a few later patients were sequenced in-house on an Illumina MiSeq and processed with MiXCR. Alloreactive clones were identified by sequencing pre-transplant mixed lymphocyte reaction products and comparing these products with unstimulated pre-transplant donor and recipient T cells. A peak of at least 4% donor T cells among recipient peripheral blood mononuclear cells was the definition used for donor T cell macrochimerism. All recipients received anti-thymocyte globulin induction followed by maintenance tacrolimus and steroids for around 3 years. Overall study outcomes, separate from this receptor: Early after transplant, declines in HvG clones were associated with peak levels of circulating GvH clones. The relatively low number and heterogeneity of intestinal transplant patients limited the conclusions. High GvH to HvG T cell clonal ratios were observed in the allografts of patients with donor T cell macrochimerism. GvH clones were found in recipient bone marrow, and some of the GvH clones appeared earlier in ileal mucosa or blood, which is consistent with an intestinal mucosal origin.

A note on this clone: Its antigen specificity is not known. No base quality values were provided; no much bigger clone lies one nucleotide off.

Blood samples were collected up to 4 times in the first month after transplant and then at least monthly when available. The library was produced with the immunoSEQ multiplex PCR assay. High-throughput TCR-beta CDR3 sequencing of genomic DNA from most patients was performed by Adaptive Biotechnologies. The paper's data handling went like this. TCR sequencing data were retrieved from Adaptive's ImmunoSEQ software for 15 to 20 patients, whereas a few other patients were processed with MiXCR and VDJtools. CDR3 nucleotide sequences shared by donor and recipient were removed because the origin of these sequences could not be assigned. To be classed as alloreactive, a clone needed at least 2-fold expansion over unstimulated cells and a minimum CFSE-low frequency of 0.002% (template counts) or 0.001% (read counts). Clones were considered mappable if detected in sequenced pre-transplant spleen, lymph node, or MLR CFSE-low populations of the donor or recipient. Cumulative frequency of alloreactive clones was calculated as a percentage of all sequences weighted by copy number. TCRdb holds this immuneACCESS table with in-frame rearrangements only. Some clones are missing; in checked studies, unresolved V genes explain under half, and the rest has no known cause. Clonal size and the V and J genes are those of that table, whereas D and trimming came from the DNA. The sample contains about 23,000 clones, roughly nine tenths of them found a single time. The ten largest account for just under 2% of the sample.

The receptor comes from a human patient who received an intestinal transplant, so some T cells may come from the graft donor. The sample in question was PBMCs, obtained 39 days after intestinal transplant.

The CDR3 protein is CAWSVWGQEKLFF. The DNA sequence reads TGTGCCTGGAGTGTATGGGGACAGGAAAAACTGTTTTTT. The chain couples TRBV30 to TRBJ1-4; a stretch of 7 junction bases matches TRBD1. The germline V gene encodes CDR1 GTSNPN and CDR2 SVGIG (reference sequence). V loses 0 bases at its end and J loses 8 bases; junction bases beyond the gene matches: 3. From its cysteine to its phenylalanine, the CDR3 spans 13 amino acids. CDR3 DNA is the only sequence kept; it has 39 bases, read in frame from the first base.